This is a list of T cell receptor beta chains from one sample in a study of T cell repertoires in cytomegalovirus infection. TCRdb used MiXCR to reprocess the reads, holding one entry per CDR3 protein. The top ten hold 8.8% of the sample, which has 200,000 to 300,000 distinct CDR3 sequences, around 13% seen once. The specimen sequenced was PBMCs. These receptors were collected from a human donor in good health (CMV status not recorded). Some clones in this sample may be carry-over from other donors' samples. Each CDR3 is given with its conserved first and last residue. The order of the fields is clone size, J gene, V gene, D gene, CDR3 DNA, CDR3 protein. A D gene is named only where the DNA matches it firmly. Clone size is stated in some rows and not others, as once, few, many or a class when expanded.

>many|TRBJ2-5|TRBV6-1|TRBD2
TGTGCCAGCAGTGTTAGCGGGGGGACACAAGAGACCCAGTACTTC
CASSVSGGTQETQYF
>many|TRBJ2-7|TRBV7-8|TRBD1
TGTGCCAGCAGCTCAGGGGGCCGTGGCGAGCAGTACTTC
CASSSGGRGEQYF
>many|TRBJ2-7|TRBV7-2|.
TGTGCCAGCAGCTCGGACAGCCCTAACGAGCAGTACTTC
CASSSDSPNEQYF
>.|TRBJ1-3|TRBV3-1|.
TGTGCCAGCAGCCAAGGAGGGACTGGAAACACCATATATTTT
CASSQGGTGNTIYF
>few|TRBJ2-5|TRBV4-2|.
TGTGCCAGCAGCCAAATCAGGGGTTTTGAGACCCAGTACTTC
CASSQIRGFETQYF
>.|TRBJ1-6|TRBV20-1|.
TGCAGTGCTAGTGTCCCAGGGGCGTCGAGCTCACCCCTCCACTTT
CSASVPGASSSPLHF
>.|TRBJ2-7|TRBV20-1|.
TGCAGTGCTAGAGATCCAGGAGCCTACGAGCAGTACTTC
CSARDPGAYEQYF
>many|TRBJ2-1|TRBV7-3|TRBD1
TGTGCCAGCAGCTTAAGTTGGACAGGTAGCAATGAGCAGTTCTTC
CASSLSWTGSNEQFF
>few|TRBJ2-3|TRBV6-6|.
TGTGCCAGCAGTTTTTTTGGCGATACGCAGTATTTT
CASSFFGDTQYF
>many|TRBJ1-5|TRBV2|.
TGTGCCAGCAGTAAGAGCGGGGAGGGCAATCAGCCCCAGCATTTT
CASSKSGEGNQPQHF
>many|TRBJ2-2|TRBV6-4|.
TGTGCCAGCAGTGACTCGCCCGACACCGGGGAGCTGTTTTTT
CASSDSPDTGELFF
>.|TRBJ2-7|TRBV20-1|.
TGCAGTGCTACTGGCGGGAAAACCTCCTACGAGCAGTACTTC
CSATGGKTSYEQYF
>.|TRBJ2-1|TRBV5-6|TRBD2
TGTGCCAGCAGCCCATCTCTAGCGGGGGGCCAACAGTTCTTC
CASSPSLAGGQQFF
>many|TRBJ2-5|TRBV7-8|TRBD2
TGTGCCAGCAGCTTATACGGACTAGCGGGAGCGTCGGACGAGACCCAGTACTTC
CASSLYGLAGASDETQYF
>.|TRBJ1-1|TRBV12-5|.
TGTGCTAGTGGTTTGGCGTTGAACACTGAAGCTTTCTTT
CASGLALNTEAFF
>many|TRBJ1-1|TRBV7-2|TRBD1
TGTGCCAGCAGCCGGGACAGGACTGAAGGTACTGAAGCTTTCTTT
CASSRDRTEGTEAFF
>few|TRBJ1-2|TRBV7-3|.
TGTGCCAGCAGCTCCACCGGGATTGGCTACACCTTC
CASSSTGIGYTF
>.|TRBJ1-1|TRBV12-3/TRBV12-4|.
TGTGCCATCCAGGGTCATGCCACTGAAGCTTTCTTT
CAIQGHATEAFF
>few|TRBJ1-2|TRBV6-5|TRBD1
TGTGCCAGCAGTTTCGACAGGGATTATGGCTACACCTTC
CASSFDRDYGYTF
>.|TRBJ1-2|TRBV20-1|.
TGCAGTGCCAGGGAGAGGTTCAATGGCTACACCTTC
CSARERFNGYTF
>.|TRBJ1-1|TRBV5-6|.
TGTGCCAGCAGCTTGGGTGGGACATACAGAAACACTGAAGCTTTCTTT
CASSLGGTYRNTEAFF
>.|TRBJ1-2|TRBV20-1|.
TGCAGTGCTAGACGGAGTTATGGCTACACCTTC
CSARRSYGYTF
>.|TRBJ2-1|TRBV25-1|TRBD2
TGTGCCAGCAGTGGAGTTAGCGGGCAGAGCTCCTACAATGAGCAGTTCTTC
CASSGVSGQSSYNEQFF
>.|TRBJ2-7|TRBV13|.
TGTGCCAGCAGCTGGGGGAAGGGGGGAATTCAAGGGGCCCCCAGCTCCTACGAGCAGTACTTC
CASSWGKGGIQGAPSSYEQYF
>.|TRBJ1-5|TRBV4-1|.
TGCGCCAGCAGCCAAGATCCCCACGGAGCACAGGGCGGTAATCAGCCCCAGCATTTT
CASSQDPHGAQGGNQPQHF
>.|TRBJ2-7|TRBV7-2|.
TGTGCCAGCGGCCCAACTTCCTACGAGCAGTACTTC
CASGPTSYEQYF
>many|TRBJ2-5|TRBV7-9|.
TGTGCCAGCAGCTTGATATCAGGACAAGAGACCCAGTACTTC
CASSLISGQETQYF
>many|TRBJ2-7|TRBV10-3|TRBD1
TGTGCCATCAGTGAGAGTACAGGGGACGAGCAGTACTTC
CAISESTGDEQYF
>many|TRBJ2-5|TRBV7-8|.
TGTGCCAGCAGCTTCCACAGGGCAGGGGAGACCCAGTACTTC
CASSFHRAGETQYF
>few|TRBJ2-7|TRBV4-3|.
TGCGCCAGCAGCCAAGCGTCCGGCGGGCCGTACGAGCAGTACTTC
CASSQASGGPYEQYF
>many|TRBJ1-4|TRBV7-2|TRBD1
TGTGCCAGCAGCTCCTTAGGGACAGTACGTGAAAAACTGTTTTTT
CASSSLGTVREKLFF
>many|TRBJ1-5|TRBV6-6|.
TGTGCCAGCAGCACGGGACTCCCCCTCAGACAGCCCCAGCATTTT
CASSTGLPLRQPQHF
>many|TRBJ1-1|TRBV19|.
TGTGCCAGTAGTATACTTGACAGCACTGAAGCTTTCTTT
CASSILDSTEAFF